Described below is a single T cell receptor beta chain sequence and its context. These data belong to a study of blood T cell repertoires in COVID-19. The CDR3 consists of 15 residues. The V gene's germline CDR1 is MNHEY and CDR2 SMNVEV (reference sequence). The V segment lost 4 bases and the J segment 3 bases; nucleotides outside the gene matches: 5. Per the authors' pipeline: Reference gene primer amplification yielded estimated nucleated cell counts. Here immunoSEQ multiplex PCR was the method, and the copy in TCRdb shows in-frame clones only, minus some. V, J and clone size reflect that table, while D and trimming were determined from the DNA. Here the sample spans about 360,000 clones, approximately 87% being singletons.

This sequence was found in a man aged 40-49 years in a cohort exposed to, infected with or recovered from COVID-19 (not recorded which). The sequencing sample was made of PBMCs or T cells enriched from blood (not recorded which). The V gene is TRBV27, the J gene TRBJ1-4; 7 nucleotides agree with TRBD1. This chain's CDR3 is CASSSQTGSNEKLFF. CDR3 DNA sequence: TGTGCCAGCAGTTCACAGACAGGGTCTAATGAAAAACTGTTTTTT.